This T cell receptor beta chain was sequenced during a study of STAT5B mutations in CD4+ large granular lymphocyte leukemia. Study-level information: The CDR3 'QG' motif was associated with a particular HLA allele among healthy donors.

Only a few counts were recorded for this clone. Trimming stripped 4 bases from V and 4 bases from J, with 8 bases between. CDR1 MNHNS and CDR2 SASEGT come from the germline V gene. CDR3 length equals 13 residues. Repertoires were generated with immunoSEQ multiplex PCR, while TCRdb's copy carries only in-frame clones and drops some. The table shows just over 40,000 clones, with 81% occurring only once. V usage is TRBV6-1 and J usage is TRBJ2-1; possibly TRBD1 for D (5 bases). This clonotype originated in a human donor in good health. The sequencing input was CD4+ T cells from blood buffy coats. CDR3 protein: CASSVAGYNEQFF. The CDR3 DNA reads as TGTGCCAGCAGTGTGGCAGGGTACAATGAGCAGTTCTTC.